Given below is one T cell receptor beta chain in context. Its antigen is unidentified. Per germline, CDR1 SGHTA and CDR2 FQGNSA. Trimming pared 1 base from V and 0 bases from J, leaving 10 bases between. The CDR3 extends over 15 amino acids. The record originates from a study of blood T cells in healthy people across ages. The use of a sample-barcoded 5' primer and a J-beta primer mix characterized a second PCR of roughly 7 to 12 cycles. From the 5' RACE reads, TCRdb called clonotypes with MiXCR, one entry per CDR3 protein. There are hundreds of thousands of distinct CDR3 sequences in the sample; roughly two fifths occur only once, and approximately 31% lies in the top ten. Study-wide points: As age increased, TCR beta diversity per million T cells fell in a roughly linear fashion.

Those donating, healthy Caucasian individuals from Russia, were aged roughly 6 to 90. The draw of peripheral blood yielded ten milliliters from each donor. This chain joins TRBV7-2 and TRBJ2-7; D gene unclear. What was sequenced was blood. This clonotype was obtained from an elderly man in good health. CDR3 nucleotides: TGTGCCAGCAGCTTAGGGGCTTCTAGCTCCTACGAGCAGTACTTC. This sequence encodes CASSLGASSSYEQYF.